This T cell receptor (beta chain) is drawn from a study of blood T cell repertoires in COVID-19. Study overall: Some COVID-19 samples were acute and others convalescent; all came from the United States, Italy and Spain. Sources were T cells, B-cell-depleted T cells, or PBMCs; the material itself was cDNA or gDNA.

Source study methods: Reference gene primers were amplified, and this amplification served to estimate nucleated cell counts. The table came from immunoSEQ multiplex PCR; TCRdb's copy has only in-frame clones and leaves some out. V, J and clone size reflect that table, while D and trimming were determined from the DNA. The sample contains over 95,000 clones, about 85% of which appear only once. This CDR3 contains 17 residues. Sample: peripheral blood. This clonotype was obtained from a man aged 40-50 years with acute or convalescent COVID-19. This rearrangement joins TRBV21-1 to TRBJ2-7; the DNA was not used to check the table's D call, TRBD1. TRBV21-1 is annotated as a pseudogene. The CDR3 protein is CASSKVQGQSISYEQYF. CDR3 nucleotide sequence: TGTGCCAGCAGCAAAGTGCAGGGGCAGAGCATCTCCTACGAGCAGTACTTC.